The 2 T cell receptor beta chains listed next were all sequenced from one sample in a study of blood T cell repertoires in COVID-19. Method: immunoSEQ multiplex PCR; TCRdb's copy keeps in-frame clones and lacks some. The sample yields 330,000 or so clones, around 87% seen once. Sequencing input: PBMCs or T cells enriched from blood (not recorded which). All receptors derive from a man in his forties in a cohort exposed to, infected with or recovered from COVID-19 (not recorded which).

The J gene is TRBJ1-5, the V gene TRBV19; 7 bases map to TRBD1. Trimming took 9 bases from V and 6 from J; bases not matched to a gene: 11. The CDR3 loop spans 14 amino acids. Germline V gene sequence: CDR1 LNHDA, CDR2 SQIVND (reference sequence). Here the CDR3 DNA reads TGTGCCAGCACAGACAGGGCTCTCGTTCAGCCCCAGCATTTT. Its protein is CASTDRALVQPQHF.

This clone has more than one count but fewer than ten. This chain joins TRBV10-1 and TRBJ2-1; D unresolved. There are 16 residues in the CDR3. From germline, CDR1 is WNHNN and CDR2 SYGVQD (reference sequence). V lost 2 bases and J 2 bases, leaving 13 bases between the germline ends. Written as DNA, the CDR3 is TGCGCCAGCAGTGAGCTGGCTTCGCCAGCCTACAATGAGCAGTTCTTC. This encodes CASSELASPAYNEQFF.